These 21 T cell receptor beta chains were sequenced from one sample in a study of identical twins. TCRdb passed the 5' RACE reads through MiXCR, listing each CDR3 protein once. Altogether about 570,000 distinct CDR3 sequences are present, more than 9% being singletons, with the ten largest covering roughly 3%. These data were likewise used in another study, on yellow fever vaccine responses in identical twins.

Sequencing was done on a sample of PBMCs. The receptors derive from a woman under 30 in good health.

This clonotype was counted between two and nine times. The CDR3, as DNA: TGTGCCAGCAGCCAACTCCCACCTAGCGGTTCCTACAATGAGCAGTTCTTC. It translates to CASSQLPPSGSYNEQFF. The chain recombines TRBV7-2 with TRBJ2-1, with TRBD2 matching 7 bases. Germline trimming cut 5 bases from V and 1 base from J; bases unmatched to any gene: 11. Germline V gene data show CDR1 as SGHTA and CDR2 as FQGNSA. This CDR3 has 17 amino acids.

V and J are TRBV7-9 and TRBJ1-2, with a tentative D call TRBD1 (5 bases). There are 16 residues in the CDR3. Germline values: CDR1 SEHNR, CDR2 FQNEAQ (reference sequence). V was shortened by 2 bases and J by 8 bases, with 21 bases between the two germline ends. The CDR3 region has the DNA TGTGCCAGCAGCTTATCGTCGGACACGGAATTCGGGGGCTACACCTTC. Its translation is CASSLSSDTEFGGYTF. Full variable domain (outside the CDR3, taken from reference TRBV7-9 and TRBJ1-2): DTGVSQNPRHKITKRGQNVTFRCDPISEHNRLYWYRQTLGQGPEFLTYFQNEAQLEKSRLLSDRFSAERPKGSFSTLEIQRTEQGDSAMYLCASSLSSDTEFGGYTFGSGTRLTVV.

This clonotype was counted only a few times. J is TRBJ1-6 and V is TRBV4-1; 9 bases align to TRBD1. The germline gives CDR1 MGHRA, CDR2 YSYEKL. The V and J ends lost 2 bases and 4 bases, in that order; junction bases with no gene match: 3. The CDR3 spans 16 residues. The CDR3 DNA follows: TGCGCCAGCAGCCAACTTGGGACAGGGTATAATTCACCCCTCCACTTT. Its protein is CASSQLGTGYNSPLHF.

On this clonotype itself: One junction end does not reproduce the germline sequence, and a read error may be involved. For the CDR3, the DNA is TGCTGTGCTAGAGGCGGTGTACGGGAGGGCCCTGGCGAGCAGTACTTC. It specifies CCARGGVREGPGEQYF. The chain couples TRBV20-1 to TRBJ2-7; 8 nucleotides line up with TRBD2. The CDR3 extends over 16 amino acids. Germline assignment: CDR1 DFQATT and CDR2 SNEGSKA (reference sequence).

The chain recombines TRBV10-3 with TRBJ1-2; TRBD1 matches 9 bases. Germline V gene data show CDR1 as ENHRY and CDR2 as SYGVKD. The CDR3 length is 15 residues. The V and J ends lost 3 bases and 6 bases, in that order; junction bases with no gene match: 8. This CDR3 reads CAISDSGQGYDGYTF. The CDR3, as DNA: TGTGCCATCAGTGATTCGGGACAGGGTTATGATGGCTACACCTTC.

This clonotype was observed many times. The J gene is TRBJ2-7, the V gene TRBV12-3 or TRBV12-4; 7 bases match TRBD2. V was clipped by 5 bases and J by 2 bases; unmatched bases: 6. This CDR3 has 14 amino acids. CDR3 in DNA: TGTGCCAGCAGTGGCGGGGGTACCGCCTACGAGCAGTACTTC. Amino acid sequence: CASSGGGTAYEQYF.

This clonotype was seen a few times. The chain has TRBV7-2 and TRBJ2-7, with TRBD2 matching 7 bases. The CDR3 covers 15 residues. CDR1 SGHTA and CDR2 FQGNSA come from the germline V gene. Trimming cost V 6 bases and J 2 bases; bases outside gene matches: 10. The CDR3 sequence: CASSPDRGTTYEQYF. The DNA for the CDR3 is TGTGCCAGCAGTCCGGACCGTGGGACTACCTACGAGCAGTACTTC.

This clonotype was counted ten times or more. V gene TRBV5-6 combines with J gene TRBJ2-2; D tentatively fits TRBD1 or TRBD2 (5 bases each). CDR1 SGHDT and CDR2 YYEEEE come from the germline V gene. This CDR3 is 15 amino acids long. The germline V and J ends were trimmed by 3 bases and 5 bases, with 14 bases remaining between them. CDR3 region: CASSWDGRITGELFF. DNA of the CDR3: TGTGCCAGCAGCTGGGACGGGCGGATTACCGGGGAGCTGTTTTTT.

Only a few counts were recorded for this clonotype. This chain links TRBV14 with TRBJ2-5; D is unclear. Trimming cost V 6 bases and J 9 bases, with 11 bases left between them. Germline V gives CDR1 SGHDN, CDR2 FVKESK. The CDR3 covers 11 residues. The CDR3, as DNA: TGTGCCAGCAGTCACACGGCGGCCCAGTACTTC. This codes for CASSHTAAQYF.

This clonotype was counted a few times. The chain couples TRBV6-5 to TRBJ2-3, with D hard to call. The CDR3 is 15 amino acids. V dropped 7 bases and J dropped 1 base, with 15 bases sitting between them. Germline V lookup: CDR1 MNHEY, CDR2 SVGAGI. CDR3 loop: CASILLIGGTDTQYF. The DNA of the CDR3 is TGTGCCAGCATCTTACTTATCGGAGGCACAGATACGCAGTATTTT.

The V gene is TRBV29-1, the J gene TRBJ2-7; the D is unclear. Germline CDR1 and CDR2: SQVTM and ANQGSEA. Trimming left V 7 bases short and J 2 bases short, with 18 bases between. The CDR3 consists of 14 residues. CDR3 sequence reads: CSATLGRKAYEQYF. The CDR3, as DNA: TGCAGCGCCACTCTGGGAAGAAAAGCCTACGAGCAGTACTTC.

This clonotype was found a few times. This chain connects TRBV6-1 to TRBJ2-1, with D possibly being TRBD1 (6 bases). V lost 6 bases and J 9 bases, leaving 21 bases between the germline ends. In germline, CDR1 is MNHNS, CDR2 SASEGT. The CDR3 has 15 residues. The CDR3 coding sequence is TGTGCCAGCAGCCGCCAGGGACAATACGTAGGTGAGCAGTTCTTC. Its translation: CASSRQGQYVGEQFF.

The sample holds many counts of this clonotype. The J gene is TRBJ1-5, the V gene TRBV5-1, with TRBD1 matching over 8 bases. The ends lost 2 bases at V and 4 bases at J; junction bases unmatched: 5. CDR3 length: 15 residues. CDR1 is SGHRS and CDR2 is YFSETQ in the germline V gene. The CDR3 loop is CASSFDGQGNQPQHF. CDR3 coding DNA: TGCGCCAGCAGCTTCGATGGACAGGGAAATCAGCCCCAGCATTTT.

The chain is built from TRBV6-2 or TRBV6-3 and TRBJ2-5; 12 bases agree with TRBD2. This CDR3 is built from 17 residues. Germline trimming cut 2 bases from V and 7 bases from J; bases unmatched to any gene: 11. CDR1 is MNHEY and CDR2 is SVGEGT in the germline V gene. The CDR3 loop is CASSYALAGGPGVTQYF. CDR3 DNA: TGTGCCAGCAGTTACGCCCTAGCGGGAGGGCCTGGGGTGACCCAGTACTTC.

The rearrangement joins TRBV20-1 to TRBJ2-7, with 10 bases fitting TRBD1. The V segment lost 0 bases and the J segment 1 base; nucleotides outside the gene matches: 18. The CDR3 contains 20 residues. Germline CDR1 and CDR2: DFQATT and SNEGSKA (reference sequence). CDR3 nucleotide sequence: TGCAGTGCTAGAGATTTTAATCCTCCCGTGGGACAGGGGCCATCCTACGAGCAGTACTTC. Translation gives CSARDFNPPVGQGPSYEQYF.

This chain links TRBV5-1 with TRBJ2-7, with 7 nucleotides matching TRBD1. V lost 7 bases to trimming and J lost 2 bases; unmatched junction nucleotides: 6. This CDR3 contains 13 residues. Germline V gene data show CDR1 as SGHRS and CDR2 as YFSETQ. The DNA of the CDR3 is TGCGCCAGCCGAACAGGGGACCCCTACGAGCAGTACTTC. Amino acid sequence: CASRTGDPYEQYF.

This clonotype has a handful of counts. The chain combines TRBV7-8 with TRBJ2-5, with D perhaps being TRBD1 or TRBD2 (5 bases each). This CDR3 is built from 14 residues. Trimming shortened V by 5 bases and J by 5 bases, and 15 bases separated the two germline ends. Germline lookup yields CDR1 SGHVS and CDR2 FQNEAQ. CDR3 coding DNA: TGTGCCAGCAGCCTTCTCAGGGAGATGGAGACCCAGTACTTC. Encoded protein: CASSLLREMETQYF.

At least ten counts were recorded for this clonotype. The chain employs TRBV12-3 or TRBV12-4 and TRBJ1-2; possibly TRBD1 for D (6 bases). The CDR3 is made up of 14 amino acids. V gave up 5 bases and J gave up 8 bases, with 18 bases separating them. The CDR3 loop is CASSADRRGTGYTF. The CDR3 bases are TGTGCCAGCAGTGCCGACAGGAGGGGAACAGGCTACACCTTC.

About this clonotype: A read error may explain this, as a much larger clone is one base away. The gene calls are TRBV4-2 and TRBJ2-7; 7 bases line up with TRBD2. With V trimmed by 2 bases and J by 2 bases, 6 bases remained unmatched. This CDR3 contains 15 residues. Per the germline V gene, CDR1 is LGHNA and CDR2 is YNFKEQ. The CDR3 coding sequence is TGTGCCAGCAGCCAACAGACCAGCGGGGCCTACGAGCAGTACTTC. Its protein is CASSQQTSGAYEQYF.

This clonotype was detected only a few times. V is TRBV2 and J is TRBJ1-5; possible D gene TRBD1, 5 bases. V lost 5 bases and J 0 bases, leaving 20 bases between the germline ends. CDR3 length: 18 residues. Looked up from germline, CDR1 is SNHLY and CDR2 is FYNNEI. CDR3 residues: CASSLGGTSPFSNQPQHF. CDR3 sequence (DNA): TGTGCCAGCAGTTTGGGAGGGACCTCGCCTTTTAGCAATCAGCCCCAGCATTTT. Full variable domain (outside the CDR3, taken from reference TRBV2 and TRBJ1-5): EPEVTQTPSHQVTQMGQEVILRCVPISNHLYFYWYRQILGQKVEFLVSFYNNEISEKSEIFDDQFSVERPDGSNFTLKIRSTKLEDSAMYFCASSLGGTSPFSNQPQHFGDGTRLSIL.

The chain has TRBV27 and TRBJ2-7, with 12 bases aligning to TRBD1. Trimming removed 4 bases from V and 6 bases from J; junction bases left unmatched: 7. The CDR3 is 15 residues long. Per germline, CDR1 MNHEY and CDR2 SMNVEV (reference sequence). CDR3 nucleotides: TGTGCCAGCAGTTCGGGACAGGGGGCATTTACCGAGCAGTACTTC. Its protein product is CASSSGQGAFTEQYF.